This is a list of T cell receptor beta chains from one sample in a study of cytomegalovirus exposure and HLA in healthy donors. TCRdb's copy holds only in-frame clones and misses some; the assay was immunoSEQ multiplex PCR. The sample contains some 84,000 clones, roughly 61% of which appear only once. Input material: PBMCs. These receptors all come from a woman aged 40 to 49 in good health and CMV-seropositive. The conserved cysteine and the conserved F or W are not part of the CDR3 here. Some rows have no size entry. The others give once, few or many, or a class for an expanded clone.

abundance | j_gene | v_gene | CDR3aa
NA | TRBJ1-1 | TRBV5-1 | ASSSEPRQGGWVVRNTEAF
NA | TRBJ2-2 | TRBV11-2 | ASSLASGPTGELF
NA | TRBJ2-5 | TRBV5-1 | ASSSRQGRETQY
NA | TRBJ2-3 | TRBV27 | ASAWSAKTDTQY
NA | TRBJ1-1 | TRBV30 | AGDRGGTEAF
NA | TRBJ2-3 | TRBV4-1 | ASSPLGTSGRYTDTQY
few | TRBJ2-7 | TRBV28 | ASSITGEIRSEQY
NA | TRBJ1-1 | TRBV9 | ASSAFAGTEAF
NA | TRBJ1-1 | TRBV19 | ASSIPTGNTEAF
NA | TRBJ1-3 | TRBV5-1 | ASSLVAQPGNTIY
few | TRBJ1-1 | TRBV9 | ASSGPSSVYEAF
NA | TRBJ2-7 | TRBV7-2 | ASSFLTTYYEQY
many | TRBJ1-4 | TRBV4-3 | ASSQVRQFNEKLF
NA | TRBJ2-2 | TRBV5-8 | ASSLTENTGELF
few | TRBJ2-6 | TRBV19 | ASSILRGQANVLT
NA | TRBJ2-6 | TRBV23-1 | ASNPQDPPMRPEANVLT
NA | TRBJ1-1 | TRBV29-1 | SVRQGAVDTEAF
NA | TRBJ2-1 | TRBV28 | ASSFPSSYNEQF
once | TRBJ2-2 | TRBV28 | ASSFSNTGELF
NA | TRBJ2-7 | TRBV10-1 | ASSDQGATLEQY
NA | TRBJ1-1 | TRBV10-3 | AISDPKNTEAF
once | TRBJ1-2 | TRBV10-3 | AISESGQGLTNYGYT